The source of this TCR beta chain is a study of blood T cells in healthy people across ages. Germline trimming cut 2 bases from V and 5 bases from J; bases unmatched to any gene: 9. Germline V CDR1 and CDR2: MNHEY, SMNVEV (reference sequence). There are 15 residues in the CDR3. The authors ran a second PCR of 7 to 11 cycles using a sample-barcoded 5' primer and a J-beta primer mix. TCRdb re-called the 5' RACE reads through MiXCR, storing one row per CDR3 protein. Of around 900,000 distinct CDR3 sequences detected, 29% appear once; the ten largest clones hold 15% to 20%. The chain couples TRBV27 to TRBJ2-7; 7 bases map to TRBD2. This receptor was obtained from a woman of 80 years or more in good health. Sequenced sample: blood. DNA for the CDR3: TGTGCCAGCAGTTTAGCGGGGAGGGCTCTCAACGAGCAGTACTTC. It translates to CASSLAGRALNEQYF.